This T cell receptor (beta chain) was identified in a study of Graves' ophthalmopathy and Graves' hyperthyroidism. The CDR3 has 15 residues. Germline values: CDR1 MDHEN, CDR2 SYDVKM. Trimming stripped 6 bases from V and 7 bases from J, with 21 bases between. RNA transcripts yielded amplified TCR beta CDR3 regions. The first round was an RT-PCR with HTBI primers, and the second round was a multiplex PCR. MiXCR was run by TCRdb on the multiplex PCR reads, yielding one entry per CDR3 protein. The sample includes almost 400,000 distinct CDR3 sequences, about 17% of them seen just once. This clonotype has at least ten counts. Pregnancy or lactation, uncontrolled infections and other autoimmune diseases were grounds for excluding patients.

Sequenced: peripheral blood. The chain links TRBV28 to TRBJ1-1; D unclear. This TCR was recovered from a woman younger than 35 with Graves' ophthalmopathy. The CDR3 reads CASRPLRGPRIEAFF. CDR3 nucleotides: TGTGCCAGCAGACCCCTCCGGGGTCCACGAATTGAAGCTTTCTTT.